The 26 T cell receptor beta chains presented below share a single source sample, sequenced in a study of cytomegalovirus exposure and HLA in healthy donors. PCR amplification relied on 60 Vbeta primers (plus 13 Jbeta primers). Using immunoSEQ multiplex PCR, the repertoire was profiled, and TCRdb retains in-frame clones only, with some absent. The sample lists more than 85,000 clones; roughly 80% were seen once. The sample comprised PBMCs. All receptors come from a man younger than 45 in good health and CMV-seropositive.

This clone appeared once. The V gene is TRBV2, the J gene TRBJ1-1; D perhaps matches TRBD1 (6 bases). Germline-derived CDR1 and CDR2 are SNHLY and FYNNEI. Trimming stripped 2 bases from V and 7 bases from J, with 17 bases between. The length of the CDR3 is 15 residues. In nucleotides, the CDR3 is TGTGCCAGCAGTGAACGGCCTGCAGGGGACGGTGAAGCTTTCTTT. Its protein is CASSERPAGDGEAFF.

The chain couples TRBV5-1 to TRBJ2-6; TRBD2 matches at 12 bases. The CDR3 contains 17 residues. Trimming took 3 bases from V and 0 from J; bases not matched to a gene: 1. Germline CDR1 SGHRS, CDR2 YFSETQ. The CDR3 here is CASSSTSGSSGANVLTF. CDR3 coding DNA: TGCGCCAGCAGCTCGACTAGCGGGAGCTCTGGGGCCAACGTCCTGACTTTC.

This clone appeared a single time. This sequence joins TRBV5-4 and TRBJ2-1; TRBD2 matches at 11 bases. J was trimmed by 9 bases and V by 4 bases; bases with no gene match: 9. This CDR3 comprises 15 residues. Germline loops: CDR1 SGHNT, CDR2 YYREEE (reference sequence). The CDR3 nucleotides are TGTGCCAGCAGCCCGGGACTAGCGGTTACAGGTGAGCAGTTCTTC. Residues: CASSPGLAVTGEQFF.

The chain uses TRBV18 and TRBJ1-2, with no clear D. Deletions cut 0 bases from V and 6 bases from J, with 11 bases between. The CDR3 length is 14 residues. Germline V lookup: CDR1 KGHSH, CDR2 LQKENI. CDR3 sequence: CASSPPTREDGYTF. CDR3 nucleotide sequence: TGTGCCAGCTCACCACCTACCAGAGAGGATGGCTACACCTTC.

In nucleotides, the CDR3 is TGTGCCAGCAGTCCCCATCGGGGGTTGGGAGCAACTAATGAAAAACTGTTTTTT. Its translation is CASSPHRGLGATNEKLFF. The V and J genes are TRBV28 and TRBJ1-4, with TRBD1 as a possible D gene (5 bases). The CDR3 extends over 18 amino acids. V was cut by 5 bases and J by 0 bases, with 19 bases left in between. Germline loops: CDR1 MDHEN, CDR2 SYDVKM. Filled out from reference TRBV28 and TRBJ1-4, the complete variable domain reads DVKVTQSSRYLVKRTGEKVFLECVQDMDHENMFWYRQDPGLGLRLIYFSYDVKMKEKGDIPEGYSVSREKKERFSLILESASTNQTSMYLCASSPHRGLGATNEKLFFGSGTQLSVL.

The chain joins TRBV7-3 to TRBJ1-3, with D possibly matching TRBD1 (6 bases). Germline values: CDR1 SGHTA, CDR2 FQGTGA. CDR3 length: 14 residues. Trimming shortened V by 8 bases and J by 4 bases, and 15 bases separated the two germline ends. CDR3 in DNA: TGTGCCAGCGGGTCGGGGGGCGCAGGAAACACCATATATTTT. It encodes CASGSGGAGNTIYF.

This sequence joins TRBV4-1 and TRBJ2-2; D gene unclear. Germline V lookup: CDR1 MGHRA, CDR2 YSYEKL. The V and J ends lost 0 bases and 4 bases respectively, with 3 bases between them. CDR3 length: 13 amino acids. DNA for the CDR3: TGCGCCAGCAGCCAAGATCGCACCGGGGAGCTGTTTTTT. It specifies CASSQDRTGELFF.

Concerning this clone: This likely stems from a read error, as it lies one base from a far larger clone. This rearrangement joins TRBV6-4 to TRBJ1-6; 9 bases match TRBD1. Germline values: CDR1 MRHNA, CDR2 SNTAGT. V dropped 3 bases and J dropped 7; count of bases not matched to a gene: 1. This CDR3 has 14 amino acids. For the CDR3, the DNA is TGTGCCAGCAGTGAAGGGACAGGGAATTCACCCCTCCACTTT. Translated, it gives CASSEGTGNSPLHF.

The chain is built from TRBV5-6 and TRBJ1-1; 7 positions match TRBD1. J was trimmed by 4 bases and V by 3 bases; bases with no gene match: 6. This CDR3 comprises 14 residues. The germline V gene encodes CDR1 SGHDT and CDR2 YYEEEE. Written as DNA, the CDR3 is TGTGCCAGCAGCTGGGGACAGCCGACCACTGAAGCTTTCTTT. Amino acid sequence: CASSWGQPTTEAFF.

A remark on this clone: Other DNA sequences within the sample encode an identical CDR3. The rearrangement joins TRBV5-6 to TRBJ1-5; D might be TRBD1 (5 bases). V was cut by 0 bases and J by 4 bases, with 5 bases left in between. The germline V gene encodes CDR1 SGHDT and CDR2 YYEEEE. This CDR3 region has 13 residues. The CDR3 DNA reads as TGTGCCAGCAGCTTGGCAGGGAATCAGCCCCAGCATTTT. Translation gives CASSLAGNQPQHF.

This chain links TRBV28 with TRBJ1-6; no clear D. This CDR3 contains 14 residues. The germline V gene encodes CDR1 MDHEN and CDR2 SYDVKM. V lost 3 bases, J lost 9 bases, and 12 bases lay in between. CDR3 sequence (DNA): TGTGCCAGCAGTTTGTGGAGATCTACTTCACCCCTCCACTTT. Its protein is CASSLWRSTSPLHF.

This clone was detected a few times. The chain links TRBV7-2 to TRBJ1-1; D unclear. Germline V CDR1 and CDR2: SGHTA, FQGNSA. This CDR3 spans 13 amino acids. The ends were cut back, 2 bases at V and 1 base at J, with 5 bases in the middle. The CDR3 coding sequence is TGTGCCAGCAGCTTATACAGGAACACTGAAGCTTTCTTT. Amino acid sequence: CASSLYRNTEAFF.

The V call is TRBV2, the J call TRBJ1-5, with 8 bases identical to TRBD1. The CDR3 spans 14 residues. Germline trimming cut 8 bases from V and 3 bases from J; bases unmatched to any gene: 6. CDR1 SNHLY and CDR2 FYNNEI come from the germline V gene. CDR3 amino acids: CASGVTGVNQPQHF. In nucleotides, the CDR3 is TGTGCCAGCGGTGTGACAGGGGTCAATCAGCCCCAGCATTTT.

The chain is built from TRBV5-6 and TRBJ2-3, with 8 bases that match TRBD2. Germline V gene lookup returns CDR1 SGHDT and CDR2 YYEEEE. The CDR3 extends over 16 amino acids. V shed 1 base and J 2 bases; nucleotides not matched to a gene: 6. CDR3 amino acids: CASSLFAGGHTDTQYF. The CDR3 DNA reads as TGTGCCAGCAGCTTGTTTGCGGGGGGACACACAGATACGCAGTATTTT. The variable domain in full, completed from reference TRBV5-6 and TRBJ2-3, reads DAGVTQSPTHLIKTRGQQVTLRCSPKSGHDTVSWYQQALGQGPQFIFQYYEEEERQRGNFPDRFSGHQFPNYSSELNVNALLLGDSALYLCASSLFAGGHTDTQYFGPGTRLTVL.

V gene TRBV20-1 combines with J gene TRBJ2-7, with D possibly being TRBD2 (5 bases). The germline V gene encodes CDR1 DFQATT and CDR2 SNEGSKA (reference sequence). The V and J ends lost 5 bases and 3 bases respectively, with 8 bases between them. The CDR3 is 11 amino acids. CDR3 nucleotides: TGCAGTGCTGGAGGAGGCTACGAGCAGTACTTC. Protein sequence: CSAGGGYEQYF.

The V call is TRBV7-9, the J call TRBJ1-6; no firm D call. V lost 1 base and J lost 9, with 16 bases in between. Germline CDR1 is SEHNR and CDR2 is FQNEAQ (reference sequence). The CDR3 length is 16 residues. This CDR3 is CASSLVRSALSSPLHF. DNA of the CDR3: TGTGCCAGCAGCTTAGTTCGGTCTGCCCTGAGTTCACCCCTCCACTTT.

CDR3 sequence (DNA): TGTGCCAGCAGCTCCGCGGCCGGGACAGGGTTCTACGAGCAGTACTTC. Translating gives CASSSAAGTGFYEQYF. The chain couples TRBV7-9 to TRBJ2-7; TRBD1 matches at 9 bases. CDR1 is SEHNR and CDR2 is FQNEAQ in the germline V gene (reference sequence). With 4 bases clipped from V and 3 bases from J, the junction kept 10 bases outside the gene matches. The CDR3 runs 16 residues.

This chain joins TRBV19 and TRBJ1-5; TRBD1 matches at 9 bases. The CDR3 totals 17 residues. In germline, CDR1 is LNHDA, CDR2 SQIVND (reference sequence). The junction had 9 bases not matched to a gene; V was cut back by 6 bases and J by 0 bases. The CDR3 DNA follows: TGTGCCAGTAGCCGGAAGAGGACAGGGGCTAGCAATCAGCCCCAGCATTTT. Encoded protein: CASSRKRTGASNQPQHF.

This clone was picked up a small number of times. This CDR3 is CASSPNPGQTYSNQPQHF. CDR3 coding DNA: TGTGCCAGCTCACCAAACCCAGGACAGACTTATAGCAATCAGCCCCAGCATTTT. The chain links TRBV18 to TRBJ1-5; D possibly corresponds to TRBD1 (6 bases). This CDR3 spans 18 amino acids. V gave up 2 bases and J gave up 0 bases, with 17 bases separating them. The V gene's germline CDR1 is KGHSH and CDR2 LQKENI.

This clone was detected a few times. This sequence joins TRBV7-3 and TRBJ2-1, with 9 positions matching TRBD2. Germline CDR1 is SGHTA and CDR2 is FQGTGA. The CDR3 spans 14 residues. With V trimmed by 5 bases and J by 9 bases, 8 bases remained unmatched. CDR3 sequence: CASSPPGLAGEQFF. CDR3 DNA sequence: TGTGCCAGCAGCCCTCCGGGACTAGCTGGTGAGCAGTTCTTC.

This chain joins TRBV6-1 and TRBJ1-3; D is perhaps TRBD1 (6 bases). The germline V gene encodes CDR1 MNHNS and CDR2 SASEGT. V was pared by 2 bases and J by 0 bases, with 20 bases between. This CDR3 has 19 residues. The CDR3 sequence is CASSETVISGGRSGNTIYF. CDR3 nucleotides: TGTGCCAGCAGTGAAACGGTTATCTCGGGGGGCCGCTCTGGAAACACCATATATTTT.

This clone has a handful of counts. The chain employs TRBV5-8 and TRBJ2-1; 7 bases are a match to TRBD2. Germline assignment: CDR1 SGHTS and CDR2 YDEGEE. This CDR3 region has 15 residues. The ends lost 0 bases at V and 4 bases at J; junction bases unmatched: 4. CDR3 DNA: TGTGCCAGCAGCTTGGATGGCGGGGGATACAATGAGCAGTTCTTC. It encodes CASSLDGGGYNEQFF.

The CDR3 nucleotides read TGTGCCAGCAGTGAAGCGTTGGCTAGCGGGAACTCCTACGAGCAGTACTTC. It codes for CASSEALASGNSYEQYF. The chain recombines TRBV6-1 with TRBJ2-7; 9 bases line up with TRBD2. This CDR3 has 17 residues. CDR1 is MNHNS and CDR2 is SASEGT in the germline V gene. The J segment lost 0 bases and the V segment lost 0 bases, leaving 6 bases of the junction unmatched.

This chain joins TRBV5-1 and TRBJ2-5; TRBD2 matches at 9 bases. Trimming cost V 2 bases and J 1 base; bases outside gene matches: 6. The germline V gene encodes CDR1 SGHRS and CDR2 YFSETQ. CDR3 size: 16 residues. CDR3 bases: TGCGCCAGCAGCTTACAGGCGGGGGGGCCCCAAGAGACCCAGTACTTC. This sequence encodes CASSLQAGGPQETQYF.

The chain links TRBV18 to TRBJ1-1; TRBD1 matches 7 bases. The CDR3 contains 18 residues. The germline gives CDR1 KGHSH, CDR2 LQKENI. V was clipped by 4 bases and J by 6 bases; unmatched bases: 20. The CDR3 loop reads CASSQNPLTTGTRSEAFF. CDR3 sequence (DNA): TGTGCCAGCTCACAAAACCCTCTTACGACAGGGACCAGATCTGAAGCTTTCTTT.

The chain carries TRBV14 and TRBJ1-4; TRBD1 matches at 9 bases. V trimming: 4 bases; J trimming: 8 bases; junction bases outside the gene matches: 5. The CDR3 consists of 14 residues. Germline values: CDR1 SGHDN, CDR2 FVKESK. The CDR3 loop reads CASSPRQGGEKLFF. The CDR3 DNA follows: TGTGCCAGCAGCCCGCGACAGGGGGGGGAAAAACTGTTTTTT. Looking up the rest from reference TRBV14 and TRBJ1-4 gives the full variable domain: EAGVTQFPSHSVIEKGQTVTLRCDPISGHDNLYWYRRVMGKEIKFLLHFVKESKQDESGMPNNRFLAERTGGTYSTLKVQPAELEDSGVYFCASSPRQGGEKLFFGSGTQLSVL.